These 22 T cell receptor beta chains share one sample of origin, sequenced in a study of T cell repertoires in cytomegalovirus infection. One entry per CDR3 protein, called by TCRdb with MiXCR from the reads. Here the sample spans around 740,000 distinct CDR3 sequences, approximately 40% being singletons. The material sequenced was PBMCs. The source is a human donor in good health (CMV status not recorded). Some clones in this sample may be carry-over from other donors' samples.

Only a few counts were recorded for this clonotype. The chain joins TRBV19 to TRBJ1-3; 10 nucleotides match TRBD1. Germline CDR1 LNHDA, CDR2 SQIVND (reference sequence). The CDR3 covers 17 residues. V was pared by 6 bases and J by 3 bases, with 11 bases of the junction left unmatched. The CDR3 sequence is CASRKAPGTGDGNTIYF. The CDR3 DNA reads TGTGCCAGTAGAAAAGCTCCCGGGACAGGGGATGGAAACACCATATATTTT.

This clonotype has more than one count but fewer than ten. V gene TRBV28 combines with J gene TRBJ1-2; D ambiguous. The CDR3 is made up of 17 amino acids. Per germline, CDR1 MDHEN and CDR2 SYDVKM. V lost 4 bases to trimming and J lost 7 bases, with 25 bases between them. This chain's CDR3 is CASSSPPRWSIGGGYTF. The DNA for the CDR3 is TGTGCCAGCAGTTCGCCCCCCCGATGGAGTATCGGAGGTGGCTACACCTTC.

Points on this clonotype: It may be a read error: a sequence one base away is much more abundant. The conserved closing phenylalanine or tryptophan is absent in this CDR3, likely reflecting a read error. The chain links TRBV7-2 to TRBJ1-1; a weak D match, TRBD1 (6 bases). The CDR3 consists of 14 residues. V lost 3 bases, J lost 2 bases, and 10 bases lay in between. CDR1 and CDR2 (germline): SGHTA, FQGNSA. The chain's CDR3 is CASSFGGINTEAFL. The CDR3, as DNA: TGTGCCAGCAGCTTCGGGGGCATCAACACTGAAGCTTTCTTG.

This chain links TRBV4-2 with TRBJ1-2; D remains unclear. V was pared by 0 bases and J by 5 bases, with 10 bases between. Germline CDR1 is LGHNA and CDR2 is YNFKEQ. The CDR3 has 14 amino acids. The CDR3 is CASSQEGTLYGYTF. CDR3 coding DNA: TGTGCCAGCAGCCAAGAAGGCACGCTTTATGGCTACACCTTC.

V usage is TRBV5-1 and J usage is TRBJ1-4, with D possibly TRBD1 on 6 matching bases. The CDR3 is 15 residues long. Germline V gene data show CDR1 as SGHRS and CDR2 as YFSETQ. V lost 2 bases and J 0 bases, leaving 8 bases between the germline ends. The CDR3 sequence is CASSFDRPTNEKLFF. CDR3 bases: TGCGCCAGCAGCTTTGACAGGCCAACTAATGAAAAACTGTTTTTT.

About this clonotype itself: An end of the junction differs from the germline gene, which may be a read error. The rearrangement joins TRBV10-3 to TRBJ2-1; TRBD2 agrees at 10 bases. Germline loops: CDR1 ENHRY, CDR2 SYGVKD. The CDR3 loop spans 13 amino acids. The CDR3 loop is CAIKWTSGNEQCF. As DNA, the CDR3 is TGTGCCATCAAGTGGACTAGCGGCAATGAGCAGTGCTTC.

This clonotype was counted between two and nine times. The V call is TRBV12-3 or TRBV12-4, the J call TRBJ2-1; 7 nucleotides line up with TRBD2. The CDR3 is 15 amino acids. The junction had 8 bases not matched to a gene; V was cut back by 3 bases and J by 6 bases. The chain's CDR3 is CASSFPSGIGNEQFF. CDR3 sequence (DNA): TGTGCCAGCAGTTTTCCCAGCGGGATCGGCAATGAGCAGTTCTTC.

V and J are TRBV11-2 and TRBJ2-3; D is ambiguous. CDR3 size: 15 residues. Germline CDR1 reads SGHAT; CDR2 reads FQNNGV. V lost 0 bases and J 2 bases, leaving 9 bases between the germline ends. The DNA for the CDR3 is TGTGCCAGCAGCTTAGAACCCGGTTTCACAGATACGCAGTATTTT. This encodes CASSLEPGFTDTQYF.

The chain joins TRBV12-3 or TRBV12-4 to TRBJ2-1; D is uncertain. Between the trimmed V and J ends, which lost 7 bases and 4 bases, there was a span of 8 bases. This CDR3 spans 12 amino acids. CDR3 bases: TGTGCCAGCATTAACAGATACAATGAGCAGTTCTTC. Protein: CASINRYNEQFF.

Only a few counts were recorded for this clonotype. The rearrangement joins TRBV20-1 to TRBJ2-5; 16 nucleotides line up with TRBD2. The length of the CDR3 is 18 residues. Germline V gene data show CDR1 as DFQATT and CDR2 as SNEGSKA (reference sequence). The V and J ends lost 6 bases and 4 bases, in that order; junction bases with no gene match: 14. The CDR3 spells CSARGPGTSGRAGETQYF. The CDR3 DNA follows: TGCAGTGCAAGGGGACCCGGGACTAGCGGGAGGGCCGGAGAGACCCAGTACTTC.

This clonotype was seen more than once but under ten times. The chain combines TRBV28 with TRBJ2-1; tentatively, D is TRBD1 or TRBD2 (6 bases each). Per germline, CDR1 MDHEN and CDR2 SYDVKM. The CDR3 covers 14 residues. Trimming left V 4 bases short and J 7 bases short, with 14 bases between. The DNA for the CDR3 is TGTGCCAGCAGTTATCGGGGGCTAGCGAATGAGCAGTTCTTC. This encodes CASSYRGLANEQFF.

V usage is TRBV7-3 and J usage is TRBJ2-6; the D gene is possibly TRBD1 (5 bases). The germline V and J ends were trimmed by 5 bases and 2 bases, with 13 bases remaining between them. The CDR3 spans 16 residues. Per germline, CDR1 SGHTA and CDR2 FQGTGA. The CDR3, as DNA: TGTGCCAGCAGCGCGACCCTAGGGGCTGGGGCCAACGTCCTGACTTTC. Its translation is CASSATLGAGANVLTF.

The CDR3 is CAWEGIEPNTGELFF. In nucleotides, the CDR3 is TGTGCCTGGGAAGGCATCGAGCCTAACACCGGGGAGCTGTTTTTT. The gene calls are TRBV30 and TRBJ2-2; no clear D gene. From germline, CDR1 is GTSNPN and CDR2 SVGIG (reference sequence). The V end was cut by 5 bases, the J end by 2 bases, with 15 bases between. This CDR3 region has 15 residues.

This rearrangement joins TRBV5-5 to TRBJ2-5, with TRBD1 as a possible D gene (6 bases). The CDR3 has 14 amino acids. Germline CDR1 SGHKS, CDR2 YYEKEE (reference sequence). V was trimmed by 4 bases and J by 7 bases, leaving 17 bases between them. The CDR3 spells CASSVDNRERTQYF. The CDR3 DNA sequence: TGTGCCAGCAGCGTGGATAACAGGGAAAGGACCCAGTACTTC.

This chain connects TRBV28 to TRBJ2-5; a weak D match, TRBD1 (5 bases). This CDR3 is 15 amino acids long. V was cut by 7 bases and J by 5 bases, with 20 bases left in between. Germline V gene lookup returns CDR1 MDHEN and CDR2 SYDVKM. The CDR3 region has the DNA TGTGCCAGCAATTTGAATCAGGGTTTCAGGGAGACCCAGTACTTC. Encoded protein: CASNLNQGFRETQYF.

Remarks on this clonotype: One end of the junction fails to match germline, which may point to a read error. The chain combines TRBV11-2 with TRBJ2-1; 10 bases are a match to TRBD2. Germline assignment: CDR1 SGHAT and CDR2 FQNNGV. The CDR3 length is 16 residues. The CDR3 here is CASSLTPSGSANVQFF. The CDR3 coding sequence is TGTGCCAGCAGCCTCACCCCTAGCGGGAGCGCCAATGTGCAGTTCTTC.

This rearrangement joins TRBV7-9 to TRBJ1-1, with TRBD1 matching 10 bases. CDR3 size: 15 residues. The V and J ends lost 9 bases and 0 bases, in that order; junction bases with no gene match: 7. CDR1 is SEHNR, CDR2 FQNEAQ, per germline (reference sequence). CDR3 nucleotide sequence: TGTGCCAGTCGGGACAGGGGAACTATGAACACTGAAGCTTTCTTT. It codes for CASRDRGTMNTEAFF.

This clonotype came up once. This chain connects TRBV4-2 to TRBJ2-3, with 10 positions matching TRBD1. J gave up 2 bases and V 0 bases, and 8 bases lay outside the gene matches. Germline V lookup: CDR1 LGHNA, CDR2 YNFKEQ. This CDR3 is 18 amino acids long. The DNA for the CDR3 is TGTGCCAGCAGCCAAGAGATCTCCGGGACAGGGGTCACAGATACGCAGTATTTT. Protein: CASSQEISGTGVTDTQYF.

Comment on this clonotype: One end of the junction fails to match germline, which may point to a read error. J is TRBJ2-7 and V is TRBV6-1; D perhaps matches TRBD1 (6 bases). The CDR3 sequence is 14 residues long. Germline assignment: CDR1 MNHNS and CDR2 SASEGT. For the CDR3, the DNA is TGTACCAGCAGGGGATGGACTTCTACCTACGAGCAGTACTTC. Translated: CTSRGWTSTYEQYF.

The chain employs TRBV5-1 and TRBJ2-1; 11 bases are shared with TRBD2. Trimming took 0 bases from V and 12 from J; bases not matched to a gene: 5. The V gene's germline CDR1 is SGHRS and CDR2 YFSETQ. CDR3 length: 14 amino acids. The CDR3 sequence is CASSLERLAGGQFF. Here the CDR3 DNA reads TGCGCCAGCAGCTTGGAGCGCCTAGCGGGGGGGCAGTTCTTC.

The J gene is TRBJ1-3, the V gene TRBV14, with D possibly matching TRBD1 (6 bases). Germline CDR1 and CDR2: SGHDN and FVKESK. V lost 1 base, J lost 9 bases, and 16 bases lay in between. CDR3 size: 15 residues. The CDR3 loop is CASSQVGWTVPTIYF. CDR3 sequence (DNA): TGTGCCAGCAGCCAAGTAGGGTGGACAGTACCCACCATATATTTT.

The V gene is TRBV28, the J gene TRBJ2-7; 9 bases are shared with TRBD1. Germline V gene sequence: CDR1 MDHEN, CDR2 SYDVKM. V lost 4 bases and J lost 2; bases outside the gene matches: 6. The CDR3 has 15 amino acids. CDR3 DNA: TGTGCCAGCAGTTCAGTGGGGACAGGGACCTACGAGCAGTACTTC. Its protein is CASSSVGTGTYEQYF.